This TCR beta chain was sequenced during a study of blood T cell repertoires in COVID-19. Only in-frame clones appear in the TCRdb table, and some are missing; sequencing was by immunoSEQ multiplex PCR. Counted here are 50,000 or so clones, 65% to 85% occurring once; the ten biggest clones make up about 18%. After removal of 6 bases from V and 5 bases from J, the junction contained 13 bases not matched to a gene. This CDR3 comprises 16 residues. The V gene's germline CDR1 is LNHDA and CDR2 SQIVND (reference sequence). The source of this sequence is a human donor with active or convalescent COVID-19. The donor label of this sample is uncertain. Sample: peripheral blood. The J gene is TRBJ2-1, the V gene TRBV19; 7 bases map to TRBD1. The CDR3 spells CASSPTATGSHNEQFF. The CDR3 DNA sequence: TGTGCCAGTAGCCCTACTGCGACAGGGTCCCACAATGAGCAGTTCTTC.